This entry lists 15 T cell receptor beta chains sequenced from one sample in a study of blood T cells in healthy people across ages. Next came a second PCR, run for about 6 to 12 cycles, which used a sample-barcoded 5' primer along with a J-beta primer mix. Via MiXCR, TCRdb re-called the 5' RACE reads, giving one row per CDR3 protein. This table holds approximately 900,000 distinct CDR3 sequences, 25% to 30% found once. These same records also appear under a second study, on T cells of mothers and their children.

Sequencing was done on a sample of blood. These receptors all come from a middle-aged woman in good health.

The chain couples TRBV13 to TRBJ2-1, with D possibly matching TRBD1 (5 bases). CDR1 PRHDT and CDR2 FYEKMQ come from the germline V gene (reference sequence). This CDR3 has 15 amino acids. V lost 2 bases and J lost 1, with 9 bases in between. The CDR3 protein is CASSLKGPSYNEQFF. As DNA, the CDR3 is TGTGCCAGCAGCTTAAAGGGGCCGTCCTACAATGAGCAGTTCTTC.

CDR3 nucleotides: TGCAGTGCTAGAGATCTAAGGCGGGGGACCTACGAGCAGTACTTC. Amino acids: CSARDLRRGTYEQYF. The rearrangement uses TRBV20-1 and TRBJ2-7; 7 nucleotides match TRBD2. CDR1 DFQATT and CDR2 SNEGSKA come from the germline V gene (reference sequence). J gave up 2 bases and V 0 bases, and 7 bases lay outside the gene matches. This CDR3 has 15 residues.

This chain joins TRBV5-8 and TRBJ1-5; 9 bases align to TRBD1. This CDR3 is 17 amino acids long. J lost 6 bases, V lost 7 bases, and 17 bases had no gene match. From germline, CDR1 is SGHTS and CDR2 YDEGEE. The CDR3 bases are TGTGCCAGCGCTTCCGGGACAGGGTACGGGTTAAGTCAGCCCCAGCATTTT. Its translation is CASASGTGYGLSQPQHF. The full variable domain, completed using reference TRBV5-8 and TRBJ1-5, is EAGVTQSPTHLIKTRGQQATLRCSPISGHTSVYWYQQALGLGLQFLLWYDEGEERNRGNFPPRFSGRQFPNYSSELNVNALELEDSALYLCASASGTGYGLSQPQHFGDGTRLSIL.

CDR3 amino acids: CASSLILNTGELFF. The CDR3 coding sequence is TGTGCCAGCAGTCTGATCCTGAACACCGGGGAGCTGTTTTTT. The J gene is TRBJ2-2, the V gene TRBV5-5; D gene uncertain. V was pared by 5 bases and J by 1 base, with 9 bases between. This CDR3 has 14 residues. In germline, CDR1 is SGHKS, CDR2 YYEKEE (reference sequence).

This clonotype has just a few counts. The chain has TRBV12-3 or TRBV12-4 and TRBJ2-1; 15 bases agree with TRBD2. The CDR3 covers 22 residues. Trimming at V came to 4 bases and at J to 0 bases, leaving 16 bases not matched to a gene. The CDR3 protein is CASSSRSRGTSGGLSSYNEQFF. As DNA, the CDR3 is TGTGCCAGCAGTTCCAGGTCTAGGGGGACTAGCGGGGGGCTCAGCTCCTACAATGAGCAGTTCTTC.

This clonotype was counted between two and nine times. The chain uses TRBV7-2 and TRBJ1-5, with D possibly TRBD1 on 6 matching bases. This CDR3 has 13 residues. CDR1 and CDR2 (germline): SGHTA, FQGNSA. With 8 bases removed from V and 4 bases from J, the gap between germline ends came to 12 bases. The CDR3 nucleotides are TGTGCCAGCGGGCGGGACATAAATCAGCCCCAGCATTTT. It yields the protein CASGRDINQPQHF.

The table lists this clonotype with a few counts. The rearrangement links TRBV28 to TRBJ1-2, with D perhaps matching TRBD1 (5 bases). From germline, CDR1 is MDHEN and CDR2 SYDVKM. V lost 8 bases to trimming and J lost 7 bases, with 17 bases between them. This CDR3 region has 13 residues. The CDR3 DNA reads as TGTGCCAGCTTTCCCGGGGCAGGGCTTGGCTACACCTTC. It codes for CASFPGAGLGYTF.

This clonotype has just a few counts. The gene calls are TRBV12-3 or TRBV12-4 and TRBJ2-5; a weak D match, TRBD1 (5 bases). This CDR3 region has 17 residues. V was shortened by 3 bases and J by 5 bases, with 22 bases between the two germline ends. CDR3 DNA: TGTGCCAGCAGTTTGGGCAGGGTCTTCGGCCCAAGGGAGACCCAGTACTTC. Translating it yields CASSLGRVFGPRETQYF.

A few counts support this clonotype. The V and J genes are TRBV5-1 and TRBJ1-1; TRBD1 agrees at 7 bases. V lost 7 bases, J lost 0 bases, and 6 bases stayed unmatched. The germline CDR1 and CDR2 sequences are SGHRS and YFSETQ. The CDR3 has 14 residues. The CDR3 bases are TGCGCCAGCTACAGGGACAGACTGAACACTGAAGCTTTCTTT. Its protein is CASYRDRLNTEAFF. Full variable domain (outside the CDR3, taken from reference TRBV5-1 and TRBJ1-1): KAGVTQTPRYLIKTRGQQVTLSCSPISGHRSVSWYQQTPGQGLQFLFEYFSETQRNKGNFPGRFSGRQFSNSRSEMNVSTLELGDSALYLCASYRDRLNTEAFFGQGTRLTVV.

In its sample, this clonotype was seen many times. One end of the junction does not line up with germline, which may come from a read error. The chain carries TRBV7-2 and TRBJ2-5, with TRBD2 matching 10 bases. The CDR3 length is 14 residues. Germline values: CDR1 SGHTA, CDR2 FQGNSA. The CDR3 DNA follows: TGTGCCAGCAGCCTAGCGGGGGCCAGGGAGACCCAGTACTTC. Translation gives CASSLAGARETQYF.

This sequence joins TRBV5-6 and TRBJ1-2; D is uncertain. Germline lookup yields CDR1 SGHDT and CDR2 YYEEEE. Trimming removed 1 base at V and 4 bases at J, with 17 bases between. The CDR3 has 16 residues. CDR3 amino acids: CASSLTGPTNPYGYTF. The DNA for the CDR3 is TGTGCCAGCAGCTTGACCGGGCCTACCAACCCCTATGGCTACACCTTC.

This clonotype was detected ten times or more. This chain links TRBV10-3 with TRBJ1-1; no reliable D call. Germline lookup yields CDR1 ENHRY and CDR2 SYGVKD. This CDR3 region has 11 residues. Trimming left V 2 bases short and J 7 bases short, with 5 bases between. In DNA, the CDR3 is TGTGCCATCAGTGAGATGGATGAAGCTTTCTTT. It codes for CAISEMDEAFF.

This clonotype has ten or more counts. The CDR3 loop is CSAPSTQGGNSPLHF. CDR3 nucleotides: TGCAGTGCTCCTAGCACCCAGGGGGGGAATTCACCCCTCCACTTT. The chain recombines TRBV20-1 with TRBJ1-6; 7 bases align to TRBD1. From germline, CDR1 is DFQATT and CDR2 SNEGSKA (reference sequence). V shed 5 bases, J shed 7 bases, and the junction held 11 bases outside the gene matches. CDR3 size: 15 residues.

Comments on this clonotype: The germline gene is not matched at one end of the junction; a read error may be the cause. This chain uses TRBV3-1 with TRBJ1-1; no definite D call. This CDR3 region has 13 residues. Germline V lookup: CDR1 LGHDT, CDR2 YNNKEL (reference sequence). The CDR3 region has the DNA TGTGCCAGCAGCGACGTCGGGAACACTGGAGCTTTCTTT. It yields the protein CASSDVGNTGAFF.

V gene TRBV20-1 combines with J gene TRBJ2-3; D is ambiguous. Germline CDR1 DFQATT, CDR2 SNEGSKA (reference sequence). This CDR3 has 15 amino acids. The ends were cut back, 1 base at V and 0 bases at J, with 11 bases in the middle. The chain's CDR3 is CSARGGVTSTDTQYF. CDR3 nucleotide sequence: TGCAGTGCTAGAGGCGGCGTGACTAGCACAGATACGCAGTATTTT.